The 5 T cell receptor beta chains in this list originate from one sample, sequenced in a study of cytomegalovirus exposure and HLA in healthy donors. Primers: 60 Vbeta forward and 13 Jbeta reverse. Method: immunoSEQ multiplex PCR; TCRdb's copy keeps in-frame clones and lacks some. This table lists 100,000 to 150,000 clones. The sample taken for sequencing was PBMCs. The receptors here all came from a middle-aged woman in good health and CMV-seropositive.

The chain combines TRBV9 with TRBJ2-7; possible D gene TRBD2, 5 bases. Trimming removed 4 bases at V and 5 bases at J, with 16 bases between. The CDR3 sequence is 14 residues long. In germline, CDR1 is SGDLS, CDR2 YYNGEE. The CDR3, as DNA: TGTGCCAGCAGCCTTGCGGGTAGCAGCAACGAGCAGTACTTC. As protein: CASSLAGSSNEQYF.

The chain employs TRBV6-1 and TRBJ1-3; no reliable D call. The CDR3 length is 14 residues. Germline loops: CDR1 MNHNS, CDR2 SASEGT. Between the trimmed V and J ends, which lost 6 bases and 2 bases, there was a span of 11 bases. The CDR3 sequence: CASRPGSAGNTIYF. The CDR3 DNA sequence: TGTGCCAGCAGACCCGGGAGCGCTGGAAACACCATATATTTT.

The J gene is TRBJ2-7, the V gene TRBV7-8; D is perhaps TRBD1 (6 bases). This CDR3 contains 18 residues. V lost 3 bases to trimming and J lost 4 bases, with 25 bases between them. Germline V gives CDR1 SGHVS, CDR2 FQNEAQ. CDR3 bases: TGTGCCAGCAGCTTTTCTTCTGTAGGCGGACAGAACACATACGAGCAGTACTTC. Its protein is CASSFSSVGGQNTYEQYF.

The rearrangement uses TRBV5-4 and TRBJ2-1; tentatively, D is TRBD2 (6 bases). CDR1 and CDR2 from the germline V gene are SGHNT and YYREEE (reference sequence). Deletions cut 3 bases from V and 0 bases from J, with 22 bases between. The CDR3 consists of 19 residues. CDR3 sequence reads: CASSSRDSSVTSSYNEQFF. The CDR3 bases are TGTGCCAGCAGCTCAAGGGACTCTAGCGTTACGAGCTCCTACAATGAGCAGTTCTTC. The full variable domain, in which reference TRBV5-4 and TRBJ2-1 provide the parts outside the CDR3, is ETGVTQSPTHLIKTRGQQVTLRCSSQSGHNTVSWYQQALGQGPQFIFQYYREEENGRGNFPPRFSGLQFPNYSSELNVNALELDDSALYLCASSSRDSSVTSSYNEQFFGPGTRLTVL.

The chain couples TRBV10-3 to TRBJ2-1; 10 nucleotides agree with TRBD2. CDR1 ENHRY and CDR2 SYGVKD come from the germline V gene. The CDR3 has 14 residues. Germline trimming cut 7 bases from V and 7 bases from J; bases unmatched to any gene: 7. CDR3 loop: CAINPGLALNEQFF. In nucleotides, the CDR3 is TGTGCCATCAACCCGGGACTAGCGTTGAATGAGCAGTTCTTC.